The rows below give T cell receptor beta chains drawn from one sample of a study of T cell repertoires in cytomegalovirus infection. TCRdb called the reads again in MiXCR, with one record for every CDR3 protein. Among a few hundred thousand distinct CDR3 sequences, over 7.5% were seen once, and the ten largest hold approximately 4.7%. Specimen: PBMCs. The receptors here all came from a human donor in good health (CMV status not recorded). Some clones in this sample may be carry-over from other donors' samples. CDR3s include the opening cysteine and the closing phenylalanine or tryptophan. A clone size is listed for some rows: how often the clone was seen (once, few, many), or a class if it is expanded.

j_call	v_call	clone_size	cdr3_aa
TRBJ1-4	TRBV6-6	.	CASSGGTSLEKLFF
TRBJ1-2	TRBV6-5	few	CASSQQGRDNYGYTF
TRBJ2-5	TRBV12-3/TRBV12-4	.	CASSLNLGGRRETQYF
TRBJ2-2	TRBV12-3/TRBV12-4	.	CASSLVLAGTNTGELFF
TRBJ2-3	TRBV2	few	CASKSTDQGTQYF
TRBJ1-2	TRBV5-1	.	CASSAKIPGQGNYGYTF
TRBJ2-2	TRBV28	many	CASSLSDGGDTGELFF
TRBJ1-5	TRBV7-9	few	CASSLSGSGGNQPQHF
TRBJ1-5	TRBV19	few	CASSTDQTDRKNQPQHF
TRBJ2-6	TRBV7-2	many	CASSLGAGANVLTF
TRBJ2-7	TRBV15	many	CATSPPSYFEQYF
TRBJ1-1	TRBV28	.	CASSARDREAFF
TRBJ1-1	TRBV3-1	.	CASSHRQGAWAFF
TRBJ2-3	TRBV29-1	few	CSVEGNLAGVPDTQYF
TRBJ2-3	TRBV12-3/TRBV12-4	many	CASSNVLSTDTQYF
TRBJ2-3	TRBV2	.	CASFKGTDTQYF
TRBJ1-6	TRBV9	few	CASSVSSYNSPLHF
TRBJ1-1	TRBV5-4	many	CASSPGPSGNTEAFF
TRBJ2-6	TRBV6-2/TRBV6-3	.	CASTPSGIPGPISGANVLTF
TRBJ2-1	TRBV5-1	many	CASSLGYGIDEQFF
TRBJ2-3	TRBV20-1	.	CSARDAKHF
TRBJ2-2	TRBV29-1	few	CSVGGSYTGELFF
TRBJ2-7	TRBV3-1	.	CASSPRRTGGEQYF
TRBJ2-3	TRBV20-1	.	CSADGGLAGRGGATDTQYF
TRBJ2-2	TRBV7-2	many	CASSLMGHHLQSGELFF
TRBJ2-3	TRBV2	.	CASRAGTGGADTQYF
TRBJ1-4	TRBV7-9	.	CASSLARGGIPTNEKLFF
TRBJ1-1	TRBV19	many	CAAKSRGRTEAFF
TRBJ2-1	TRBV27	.	CASRLTPGLPSYNEQFF
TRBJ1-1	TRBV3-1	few	CASSQERGWSEAFF
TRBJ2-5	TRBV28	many	CASKFGRGLGTQYF
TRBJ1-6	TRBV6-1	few	CASSYPDGLGNSPLHF
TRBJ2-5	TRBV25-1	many	CASSLLRGETQYF
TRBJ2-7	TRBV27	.	CASSFVRGPGEQYF
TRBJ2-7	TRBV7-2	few	CASSFSLAGGRYEQYF